Listed below are T cell receptor beta chains from one sample, sequenced in a study of early T cells in non-severe SARS-CoV-2 infection. TCRdb itself ran the 5' RACE reads through MiXCR, one entry per CDR3 protein. The sample carries around 99,000 distinct CDR3 sequences, over 8.5% recorded once. Sample: whole blood. The receptors here all came from an adult who was a healthcare worker with PCR-confirmed SARS-CoV-2 infection or an uninfected control (not recorded which). CDR3s include the opening cysteine and the closing phenylalanine or tryptophan. A D gene is named only where the DNA matches it firmly. The size of a clone is reported for some rows only, either as once, few or many, or as a class for expanded clones.

D	V	J	size	CDR3	DNA
.	TRBV18	TRBJ2-6	many	CASSPPTGDRANVLTF	TGTGCCAGCTCACCACCTACAGGCGACAGGGCCAACGTCCTGACTTTC
.	TRBV28	TRBJ2-7	few	CASSLGGAGKSYEQYF	TGTGCCAGCAGTTTAGGGGGGGCAGGGAAGTCCTACGAGCAGTACTTC
.	TRBV27	TRBJ2-3	few	CASSPRGAWADTQYF	TGTGCCAGCAGTCCGAGGGGGGCCTGGGCAGATACGCAGTATTTT
TRBD2	TRBV28	TRBJ2-7	many	CASRRGTSGRAYHEQYF	TGTGCCAGCAGGAGAGGGACTAGCGGGAGGGCCTACCACGAGCAGTACTTC
TRBD1	TRBV4-1	TRBJ1-5	many	CASSQEVGGRGRMGNQPQHF	TGCGCCAGCAGCCAAGAAGTAGGGGGCAGGGGACGTATGGGCAATCAGCCCCAGCATTTT
.	TRBV6-5	TRBJ2-5	many	CASSYSRRGETQYF	TGTGCCAGCAGTTACTCCCGGCGGGGAGAGACCCAGTACTTC
.	TRBV28	TRBJ1-2	few	CASSSAETGRYTF	TGTGCCAGCAGTTCTGCAGAAACAGGGCGCTACACCTTC
.	TRBV21-1	TRBJ2-7	.	CASSSLSEQYF	TGTGCCAGCAGCAGTCTCAGCGAGCAGTACTTC
TRBD2	TRBV5-4	TRBJ2-7	.	CASSFVTSGSHEQYF	TGTGCCAGCAGCTTCGTCACTAGCGGGAGCCACGAGCAGTACTTC
.	TRBV19	TRBJ2-3	many	CASSINRNTDTQYF	TGTGCCAGTAGTATTAACAGGAACACAGATACGCAGTATTTT
TRBD1	TRBV20-1	TRBJ2-2	many	CSAKTGGGRTGELFF	TGCAGTGCCAAGACAGGGGGCGGTCGAACCGGGGAGCTGTTTTTT